This is a list of T cell receptor beta chains from one sample in a study of T cells in Graves' hyperthyroidism and ophthalmopathy. TCRdb processed the multiplex PCR reads anew with MiXCR; each CDR3 protein has one entry. Among 600,000 or so distinct CDR3 sequences listed, 12% to 15% were seen once. Sequenced: blood. Source of these receptors: a woman between 18 and 29 years old with Graves' ophthalmopathy. Each CDR3 is given with its conserved first and last residue. The order of the fields is J gene, V gene, D gene, clone size, CDR3 protein, CDR3 DNA. The D gene is left open where the match is weak. Size values are once, few and many counts, or a class for expanded clones, and some rows have none.

J: TRBJ1-2; V: TRBV29-1; D: .; size: many; CDR3: CSVQENYGYTF; DNA: TGCAGCGTCCAGGAAAACTATGGCTACACCTTC
J: TRBJ2-7; V: TRBV28; D: TRBD2; size: many; CDR3: CASSLPTSGSSYEQYF; DNA: TGTGCCAGCAGTTTGCCGACTAGCGGAAGCTCCTACGAGCAGTACTTC
J: TRBJ2-5; V: TRBV11-2; D: TRBD2; size: .; CDR3: CASSFREGQETQYF; DNA: TGTGCCAGCAGCTTCCGGGAGGGCCAAGAGACCCAGTACTTC
J: TRBJ2-1; V: TRBV28; D: .; size: .; CDR3: CASSLLARGNEQFF; DNA: TGTGCCAGCAGTTTGCTAGCCCGAGGGAATGAGCAGTTCTTC
J: TRBJ1-2; V: TRBV3-1; D: .; size: .; CDR3: CASSQDQWGGPDGYTF; DNA: TGTGCCAGCAGCCAAGATCAGTGGGGTGGGCCAGATGGCTACACCTTC
J: TRBJ2-2; V: TRBV20-1; D: .; size: few; CDR3: CSAPGTLGPGELFF; DNA: TGCAGTGCTCCTGGGACACTCGGCCCCGGGGAGCTGTTTTTT
J: TRBJ1-2; V: TRBV19; D: .; size: .; CDR3: CASSPAGPSYYGYTF; DNA: TGTGCCAGTAGCCCAGCGGGACCGTCTTACTATGGCTACACCTTC
J: TRBJ2-3; V: TRBV11-3; D: .; size: many; CDR3: CASSSRTKGPQDTQYF; DNA: TGTGCCAGCAGTTCCAGGACTAAAGGGCCACAGGATACGCAGTATTTT
J: TRBJ1-2; V: TRBV5-5; D: TRBD1; size: .; CDR3: CASSYSGTGHRTTYGYTF; DNA: TGTGCCAGCAGCTACTCCGGGACAGGGCATCGAACTACCTATGGCTACACCTTC
J: TRBJ1-3; V: TRBV12-3/TRBV12-4; D: .; size: few; CDR3: CASSLVGAPGGNTIYF; DNA: TGTGCCAGCAGTTTAGTGGGGGCGCCCGGCGGAAACACCATATATTTT
J: TRBJ2-3; V: TRBV5-1; D: .; size: few; CDR3: CASRLNVAPDTQYF; DNA: TGCGCCAGCAGGTTAAACGTTGCTCCAGATACGCAGTATTTT
J: TRBJ2-7; V: TRBV2; D: TRBD2; size: .; CDR3: CASRDSGVGYEQYF; DNA: TGTGCCAGCAGGGATAGCGGGGTTGGCTACGAGCAGTACTTC
J: TRBJ2-3; V: TRBV30; D: TRBD1; size: .; CDR3: CAWSVGVAGGTQYF; DNA: TGTGCCTGGAGTGTAGGGGTAGCAGGGGGTACGCAGTATTTT
J: TRBJ2-7; V: TRBV2; D: TRBD2; size: .; CDR3: CASSENSGRAYEQYF; DNA: TGTGCCAGCAGTGAGAATAGCGGGAGGGCCTACGAGCAGTACTTC
J: TRBJ2-1; V: TRBV28; D: TRBD2; size: .; CDR3: CASNPGLAGDEQFF; DNA: TGTGCCAGCAACCCCGGACTAGCGGGAGATGAGCAGTTCTTC
J: TRBJ1-2; V: TRBV7-8; D: .; size: many; CDR3: CASSPSQGQLGNGYTF; DNA: TGTGCCAGCAGCCCCTCCCAGGGGCAGCTTGGAAATGGCTACACCTTC
J: TRBJ2-3; V: TRBV4-3; D: .; size: few; CDR3: CASSQGSGVSTDTQYF; DNA: TGCGCCAGCAGCCAGGGTAGCGGCGTCAGCACAGATACGCAGTATTTT
J: TRBJ2-5; V: TRBV30; D: .; size: many; CDR3: CAWLASRGRETQYF; DNA: TGTGCCTGGTTGGCCTCCCGAGGGAGAGAGACCCAGTACTTC
J: TRBJ1-4; V: TRBV25-1; D: TRBD1; size: .; CDR3: CASTGQGREKLFF; DNA: TGTGCCAGCACCGGACAGGGCCGGGAAAAACTGTTTTTT
J: TRBJ1-4; V: TRBV19; D: .; size: few; CDR3: CASSNRDLNEKLFF; DNA: TGTGCCAGTAGTAACCGCGATCTTAATGAAAAACTGTTTTTT
J: TRBJ2-7; V: TRBV7-8; D: .; size: many; CDR3: CASSLEIGGGLAYEQYF; DNA: TGTGCCAGCAGCTTAGAAATTGGGGGAGGTTTGGCCTACGAGCAGTACTTC
J: TRBJ2-3; V: TRBV9; D: .; size: few; CDR3: CASSPNLGDTQYF; DNA: TGTGCCAGCAGCCCCAACCTCGGCGATACGCAGTATTTT
J: TRBJ2-7; V: TRBV11-2; D: TRBD2; size: many; CDR3: CASSLVAGGPSYEQYF; DNA: TGTGCCAGCAGCTTAGTTGCGGGAGGGCCATCCTACGAGCAGTACTTC
J: TRBJ1-2; V: TRBV12-3/TRBV12-4; D: .; size: many; CDR3: CASERGGGYGYTF; DNA: TGTGCCAGCGAAAGGGGGGGAGGCTATGGCTACACCTTC
J: TRBJ2-3; V: TRBV7-2; D: TRBD2; size: many; CDR3: CASSLRAGGGGDTQYF; DNA: TGTGCCAGCAGCTTAAGAGCGGGGGGCGGGGGGGATACGCAGTATTTT
J: TRBJ2-3; V: TRBV3-1; D: TRBD2; size: many; CDR3: CASSAIVGREARPTDTQYF; DNA: TGTGCCAGCAGTGCCATTGTAGGGCGGGAGGCCCGCCCCACAGATACGCAGTATTTT
J: TRBJ1-2; V: TRBV28; D: .; size: many; CDR3: CASSPPDGVNGYTF; DNA: TGTGCCAGCAGTCCCCCGGACGGTGTGAATGGCTACACCTTC
J: TRBJ2-7; V: TRBV29-1; D: TRBD2; size: many; CDR3: CSVRLAASSYEQYF; DNA: TGCAGCGTTCGACTAGCGGCCAGCTCCTACGAGCAGTACTTC
J: TRBJ1-2; V: TRBV7-6; D: .; size: .; CDR3: CASSLGEDRYGYTF; DNA: TGTGCCAGCAGCTTAGGGGAGGACAGATATGGCTACACCTTC
J: TRBJ1-3; V: TRBV7-2; D: .; size: .; CDR3: CASSSGPSYFSGNTIYF; DNA: TGTGCCAGCAGCTCAGGGCCGAGTTACTTCTCTGGAAACACCATATATTTT
J: TRBJ1-1; V: TRBV25-1; D: TRBD1; size: many; CDR3: CASTGTGGRGTEAFF; DNA: TGTGCCAGCACCGGGACAGGGGGCAGGGGGACTGAAGCTTTCTTT
J: TRBJ2-1; V: TRBV6-6; D: TRBD2; size: .; CDR3: CASSYGLDVYNEQFF; DNA: TGTGCCAGCAGTTACGGACTAGATGTATACAATGAGCAGTTCTTC
J: TRBJ2-2; V: TRBV19; D: TRBD2; size: few; CDR3: CATKGLAGANTGELFF; DNA: TGTGCCACCAAGGGACTAGCGGGGGCGAACACCGGGGAGCTGTTTTTT
J: TRBJ2-1; V: TRBV9; D: TRBD2; size: few; CDR3: CASSVVPSGNEQFF; DNA: TGTGCCAGCAGCGTAGTCCCTAGCGGCAATGAGCAGTTCTTC
J: TRBJ1-2; V: TRBV11-2; D: .; size: .; CDR3: CASRRLGSRTGYTF; DNA: TGTGCCAGCAGGCGTTTGGGCAGCCGGACGGGCTACACCTTC
J: TRBJ2-5; V: TRBV29-1; D: .; size: few; CDR3: CSVSTASWETQYF; DNA: TGCAGCGTCTCCACGGCCTCGTGGGAGACCCAGTACTTC
J: TRBJ2-3; V: TRBV27; D: TRBD2; size: .; CDR3: CASSFLASGTDTQYF; DNA: TGTGCCAGCAGTTTCTTGGCTAGCGGGACAGATACGCAGTATTTT